The next 17 T cell receptor beta chains were all read from a single sample in a study of blood T cell repertoires in COVID-19. Some clones are missing from TCRdb's copy, which holds only in-frame ones; the method was immunoSEQ multiplex PCR. The sample includes 130,000 or so clones, around 80% of them seen just once. What was sequenced was peripheral blood. All receptors come from a human donor in a cohort sampled during active COVID-19.

V usage is TRBV19 and J usage is TRBJ2-1; D call uncertain. Trimming left V 4 bases short and J 6 bases short, with 4 bases between. Looked up from germline, CDR1 is LNHDA and CDR2 is SQIVND (reference sequence). The CDR3 totals 11 residues. The CDR3, as DNA: TGTGCCAGTAGTAATAGCAATGAGCAGTTCTTC. Amino acids: CASSNSNEQFF.

This clone turned up a few times. CDR3 sequence reads: CASSSYPTDTQYF. The CDR3 region has the DNA TGTGCCAGCAGCTCCTACCCCACAGATACGCAGTATTTT. The rearrangement uses TRBV11-2 and TRBJ2-3; D is ambiguous. The CDR3 extends over 13 amino acids. V was pared by 4 bases and J by 2 bases, with 7 bases between. CDR1 and CDR2 from the germline V gene are SGHAT and FQNNGV.

The V gene is TRBV2, the J gene TRBJ2-5; TRBD2 matches at 8 bases. The CDR3 length is 15 residues. Losses at the gene ends were 3 bases for V and 4 bases for J; bases not matched to a gene: 7. Germline V gives CDR1 SNHLY, CDR2 FYNNEI. The CDR3 sequence: CASSEGPGGGETQYF. As DNA, the CDR3 is TGTGCCAGCAGTGAGGGGCCGGGGGGGGGAGAGACCCAGTACTTC.

The V call is TRBV4-1, the J call TRBJ2-3; TRBD1 might be the D (6 bases). V was pared by 0 bases and J by 3 bases, with 13 bases between. Per the germline V gene, CDR1 is MGHRA and CDR2 is YSYEKL. CDR3 size: 16 residues. The CDR3 region has the DNA TGCGCCAGCAGCCAAGAGACAGGCGGCGGAACAGATACGCAGTATTTT. It encodes CASSQETGGGTDTQYF.

This clone was seen just once. This sequence joins TRBV29-1 and TRBJ1-1; 8 bases align to TRBD1. J gave up 3 bases and V 3 bases, and 6 bases lay outside the gene matches. The germline V gene has CDR1 SQVTM and CDR2 ANQGSEA. The CDR3 covers 14 residues. CDR3 nucleotides: TGCAGCGTTGATCAAGACAGGGGTTACACTGAAGCTTTCTTT. Protein sequence: CSVDQDRGYTEAFF. Full variable domain (rest looked up from reference TRBV29-1 and TRBJ1-1): SAVISQKPSRDICQRGTSLTIQCQVDSQVTMMFWYRQQPGQSLTLIATANQGSEATYESGFVIDKFPISRPNLTFSTLTVSNMSPEDSSIYLCSVDQDRGYTEAFFGQGTRLTVV.

The chain links TRBV10-3 to TRBJ1-1; possible D gene TRBD1, 5 bases. This CDR3 has 16 residues. CDR1 is ENHRY and CDR2 is SYGVKD in the germline V gene. V lost 0 bases and J 3 bases, leaving 14 bases between the germline ends. The CDR3 region has the DNA TGTGCCATCAGTGAGTCGGCCCCGGGACTGGACACTGAAGCTTTCTTT. Translated, it gives CAISESAPGLDTEAFF.

This clone was seen a single time. J is TRBJ2-5 and V is TRBV11-2; D unresolved. The CDR3 is 14 residues long. Trimming removed 5 bases from V and 0 bases from J, with 10 bases in between. Germline V gene sequence: CDR1 SGHAT, CDR2 FQNNGV. The CDR3 spells CASSPLMYQETQYF. The CDR3 DNA is TGTGCCAGCAGCCCACTTATGTACCAAGAGACCCAGTACTTC.

The rearrangement links TRBV7-8 to TRBJ1-5; maybe TRBD1 (6 bases). V was clipped by 5 bases and J by 6 bases, with 20 bases between them. Per germline, CDR1 SGHVS and CDR2 FQNEAQ. This CDR3 has 16 amino acids. CDR3 residues: CASSPNTIQGGQPQHF. Here the CDR3 DNA reads TGTGCCAGCAGCCCTAATACGATACAGGGCGGTCAGCCCCAGCATTTT.

A single count supports this clone. The chain recombines TRBV28 with TRBJ1-5; possible D gene TRBD1, 6 bases. Germline CDR1 reads MDHEN; CDR2 reads SYDVKM. The CDR3 contains 14 residues. V was clipped by 8 bases and J by 3 bases, with 14 bases between them. CDR3 sequence: CASWGGALNQPQHF. The CDR3 DNA reads as TGTGCCAGCTGGGGGGGGGCCCTCAATCAGCCCCAGCATTTT.

This clone was picked up one time. V usage is TRBV19 and J usage is TRBJ1-1; 7 positions match TRBD1. This CDR3 contains 13 residues. The V gene's germline CDR1 is LNHDA and CDR2 SQIVND (reference sequence). Losses at the gene ends were 6 bases for V and 3 bases for J; bases not matched to a gene: 4. CDR3 sequence (DNA): TGTGCCAGTAGGACAGGGACGTACACTGAAGCTTTCTTT. This translates into CASRTGTYTEAFF.

The chain is built from TRBV3-1 (or the pseudogene TRBV3-2) and TRBJ1-3; D may be TRBD1 (6 bases). The V and J ends lost 3 bases and 4 bases respectively, with 10 bases between them. This CDR3 comprises 14 residues. CDR1 LGHDT and CDR2 YNNKEL come from the germline V gene (reference sequence). In nucleotides, the CDR3 is TGTGCCAGCAGCCACGGGACACTCGGAAACACCATATATTTT. This sequence encodes CASSHGTLGNTIYF.

The chain employs TRBV11-1 and TRBJ2-1, with TRBD2 matching over 11 bases. The germline CDR1 and CDR2 sequences are SGHAT and FQDESV (reference sequence). The CDR3 extends over 16 amino acids. The junction had 6 bases not matched to a gene; V was cut back by 3 bases and J by 5 bases. This CDR3 is CASSFPTSGGNNEQFF. CDR3 DNA sequence: TGTGCCAGCAGCTTTCCTACTAGCGGGGGTAACAATGAGCAGTTCTTC.

The chain employs TRBV19 and TRBJ1-5; D not resolved. The ends were cut back, 5 bases at V and 0 bases at J, with 8 bases in the middle. This CDR3 spans 14 amino acids. Germline assignment: CDR1 LNHDA and CDR2 SQIVND (reference sequence). CDR3 sequence: CASSSQISNQPQHF. CDR3 nucleotide sequence: TGTGCCAGTAGTTCTCAGATTAGCAATCAGCCCCAGCATTTT.

This chain links TRBV12-3 or TRBV12-4 with TRBJ1-2; D uncertain. The CDR3 length is 13 residues. Trimming pared 3 bases from V and 5 bases from J, leaving 10 bases between. CDR3 coding DNA: TGTGCCAGCAGTTTGGCGGAAATTTATGGCTACACCTTC. It codes for CASSLAEIYGYTF.

This CDR3 reads CASSEPSGGQYNEQFF. Written as DNA, the CDR3 is TGTGCCAGCAGTGAACCTAGCGGGGGGCAATACAATGAGCAGTTCTTC. The chain employs TRBV2 and TRBJ2-1, with TRBD2 matching 11 bases. The germline V gene has CDR1 SNHLY and CDR2 FYNNEI. The CDR3 spans 16 residues. V shed 2 bases and J 4 bases; nucleotides not matched to a gene: 4.

The V call is TRBV27, the J call TRBJ2-3; D may be TRBD2 (5 bases). Trimming stripped 4 bases from V and 2 bases from J, with 10 bases between. From germline, CDR1 is MNHEY and CDR2 SMNVEV (reference sequence). The CDR3 totals 14 residues. The CDR3 DNA reads TGTGCCAGCAGTTCTGGACTGGACACAGATACGCAGTATTTT. As protein: CASSSGLDTDTQYF.

Comment on this clone: Other DNA sequences within the sample encode an identical CDR3. This chain connects TRBV5-1 to TRBJ2-3; 7 nucleotides match TRBD2. The germline V gene encodes CDR1 SGHRS and CDR2 YFSETQ. The length of the CDR3 is 15 residues. Trimming cost V 0 bases and J 5 bases; bases outside gene matches: 6. CDR3 nucleotide sequence: TGCGCCAGCAGCTTGGGCGGGGGTCGGGAAGATACGCAGTATTTT. It is translated as CASSLGGGREDTQYF. Based on the CDR3 plus reference TRBV5-1 and TRBJ2-3, the full variable domain is KAGVTQTPRYLIKTRGQQVTLSCSPISGHRSVSWYQQTPGQGLQFLFEYFSETQRNKGNFPGRFSGRQFSNSRSEMNVSTLELGDSALYLCASSLGGGREDTQYFGPGTRLTVL.